This TCR beta chain emerged from a study of vaccination effects on CD4 cells after COVID-19. Turning to the study itself: Subjects were given two BNT162b2 or mRNA-1273 vaccine doses. General observations from the study: The study found marked clonal contraction of infection- and vaccine-induced clones late after vaccination. In the study, convalescent patients were few, and early post-infection timepoints were absent.

Method: immunoSEQ multiplex PCR; TCRdb's copy keeps in-frame clones and lacks some. The repertoire includes 77,000 or so clones, about 78% of them detected once, and about 10% sits in the top ten. Using viral peptide pools, the ViraFEST assay grew out antigen-specific CD4+ T cells prior to sequencing. Subsequent to less than 13 days of culture, CD4+ T cells were isolated. Each vaccine recipient was nucleocapsid antibody negative and had no prior SARS-CoV-2 infection. Around 2 million PBMC were placed in each well, which was supplemented with approximately 9.2 IU/ml IL-2 and around 9.4 ug/ml peptides. With respect to this clone: Its target is unknown.

Germline V CDR1 and CDR2: SGHRS, YFSETQ. There are 15 residues in the CDR3. Trimming took 4 bases from V and 1 from J, leaving 14 bases between them. The chain is built from TRBV5-1 and TRBJ1-1; D may be TRBD1 (5 bases). The sample here was CD4+ T cells from PBMCs cultured with SARS-CoV-2 spike peptides, taken before COVID-19 vaccination. The clonotype comes from a human donor who received a COVID-19 vaccine. CDR3 protein: CASSPRSGSNTEAFF. For the CDR3, the DNA is TGCGCCAGCAGCCCGAGGTCAGGGTCGAACACTGAAGCTTTCTTT.